The next 21 T cell receptor beta chains were all read from a single sample in a study of cytomegalovirus exposure and HLA in healthy donors. Primers included in the PCR were 60 Vbeta and 13 Jbeta primers. Sequenced by immunoSEQ multiplex PCR; TCRdb stores in-frame clones only, minus some. This table holds 140,000 to 150,000 clones, roughly a tenth found once. Sequenced sample: PBMCs. Receptors were obtained from a male donor in good health and CMV-seronegative.

This sequence joins TRBV29-1 and TRBJ2-3; D remains ambiguous. The V gene lost 3 bases and the J gene lost 1 base, with 11 bases spanning the gap. Germline V gene lookup returns CDR1 SQVTM and CDR2 ANQGSEA. This CDR3 region has 14 residues. The CDR3 DNA reads TGCAGCGTTGATTTAGGCGGTGGCACAGATACGCAGTATTTT. Its translation is CSVDLGGGTDTQYF.

The chain recombines TRBV4-1 with TRBJ2-2, with 8 bases fitting TRBD1. Trimming at V came to 4 bases and at J to 0 bases, leaving 7 bases not matched to a gene. In germline, CDR1 is MGHRA, CDR2 YSYEKL. The CDR3 loop spans 17 amino acids. As DNA, the CDR3 is TGCGCCAGCAGCCCCCCCGGACAGGGAGCGAACACCGGGGAGCTGTTTTTT. It encodes CASSPPGQGANTGELFF.

In the case of this clone: The identical CDR3 is also encoded by other nucleotide sequences in the sample. The J gene is TRBJ2-7, the V gene TRBV7-2; TRBD1 aligns across 8 bases. The germline CDR1 and CDR2 sequences are SGHTA and FQGNSA. The V segment lost 1 base and the J segment 0 bases; nucleotides outside the gene matches: 2. CDR3 length: 15 residues. The CDR3 region is CASSLVGTGSYEQYF. The CDR3 DNA follows: TGTGCCAGCAGCTTAGTCGGGACAGGCTCCTACGAGCAGTACTTC.

V usage is TRBV19 and J usage is TRBJ2-3, with D possibly matching TRBD1 (6 bases). The CDR3 spans 14 residues. CDR1 is LNHDA and CDR2 is SQIVND in the germline V gene (reference sequence). Trimming removed 5 bases from V and 3 bases from J, with 12 bases in between. CDR3 region: CASSVQGATDTQYF. CDR3 nucleotides: TGTGCCAGTAGTGTACAGGGTGCGACAGATACGCAGTATTTT.

V usage is TRBV30 and J usage is TRBJ2-1; the D gene is possibly TRBD2 (5 bases). V was pared by 0 bases and J by 9 bases, with 9 bases between. This CDR3 region has 12 residues. Germline V CDR1 and CDR2: GTSNPN, SVGIG (reference sequence). CDR3 region: CAWSVLVGEQFF. In DNA, the CDR3 is TGTGCCTGGAGTGTACTAGTCGGTGAGCAGTTCTTC.

This clone was observed a few times. The chain employs TRBV7-2 and TRBJ2-2, with 12 positions matching TRBD2. The V segment lost 4 bases and the J segment 4 bases; nucleotides outside the gene matches: 10. This CDR3 is 18 amino acids long. CDR1 SGHTA and CDR2 FQGNSA come from the germline V gene. As DNA, the CDR3 is TGTGCCAGCAGCTCAACCCGACTAGCGGGAGCGGCCACCGGGGAGCTGTTTTTT. Its translation: CASSSTRLAGAATGELFF. The full variable domain, its missing parts supplied by reference TRBV7-2 and TRBJ2-2, is GAGVSQSPSNKVTEKGKDVELRCDPISGHTALYWYRQSLGQGLEFLIYFQGNSAPDKSGLPSDRFSAERTGGSVSTLTIQRTQQEDSAVYLCASSSTRLAGAATGELFFGEGSRLTVL.

The chain joins TRBV2 to TRBJ2-2, with 8 nucleotides matching TRBD1. The CDR3 sequence is 15 residues long. From germline, CDR1 is SNHLY and CDR2 FYNNEI. V trimming: 5 bases; J trimming: 2 bases; junction bases outside the gene matches: 4. CDR3 loop: CASSTDRANTGELFF. The CDR3, as DNA: TGTGCCAGCAGTACGGACAGGGCAAACACCGGGGAGCTGTTTTTT. Full variable domain (outside the CDR3, taken from reference TRBV2 and TRBJ2-2): EPEVTQTPSHQVTQMGQEVILRCVPISNHLYFYWYRQILGQKVEFLVSFYNNEISEKSEIFDDQFSVERPDGSNFTLKIRSTKLEDSAMYFCASSTDRANTGELFFGEGSRLTVL.

The chain links TRBV13 to TRBJ1-2, with 8 bases fitting TRBD1. Germline-derived CDR1 and CDR2 are PRHDT and FYEKMQ (reference sequence). Trimming at V came to 2 bases and at J to 10 bases, leaving 12 bases not matched to a gene. There are 15 residues in the CDR3. The CDR3 is CASSLNRDRNSAYTF. DNA of the CDR3: TGTGCCAGCAGCTTAAATAGGGACAGGAATTCCGCCTACACCTTC.

CDR3: CSGKLTYEQYF. The CDR3 DNA reads TGCAGTGGTAAGCTAACCTACGAGCAGTACTTC. This rearrangement joins TRBV20-1 to TRBJ2-7; D is uncertain. The CDR3 totals 11 residues. The ends were cut back, 7 bases at V and 2 bases at J, with 9 bases in the middle. The germline gives CDR1 DFQATT, CDR2 SNEGSKA (reference sequence).

A few counts support this clone. The J gene is TRBJ1-5, the V gene TRBV30; 9 nucleotides match TRBD1. Losses at the gene ends were 7 bases for V and 4 bases for J; bases not matched to a gene: 2. Germline values: CDR1 GTSNPN, CDR2 SVGIG (reference sequence). The CDR3 is made up of 12 amino acids. The CDR3 is CASGQGNQPQHF. The DNA of the CDR3 is TGTGCCTCAGGACAGGGGAATCAGCCCCAGCATTTT.

A remark on this clone: A junction end diverges from the germline sequence, so it may reflect a read error. This specimen includes other DNA sequences encoding the same CDR3. The chain has TRBV6-5 and TRBJ2-7; D is undetermined. The germline V gene encodes CDR1 MNHEY and CDR2 SVGAGI. The CDR3 has 11 residues. Here the CDR3 reads CASSSLGEEYF. The CDR3 nucleotides read TGTGCCAGCAGCTCCCTAGGAGAGGAGTACTTT.

CDR3 sequence (DNA): TGTGCCAGCAGGGGACAGGGGTTGGGCTACACCTTC. Its protein product is CASRGQGLGYTF. V gene TRBV27 combines with J gene TRBJ1-2, with 10 bases matching TRBD1. This CDR3 is built from 12 residues. Germline V lookup: CDR1 MNHEY, CDR2 SMNVEV (reference sequence). V dropped 6 bases and J dropped 8; count of bases not matched to a gene: 3.

The rearrangement links TRBV7-9 to TRBJ2-7; 9 nucleotides agree with TRBD1. This CDR3 region has 16 residues. CDR1 and CDR2 from the germline V gene are SEHNR and FQNEAQ (reference sequence). V dropped 3 bases and J dropped 6; count of bases not matched to a gene: 12. CDR3 DNA sequence: TGTGCCAGCAGCTTGCCCCCGGGACAGGGTACTAGCGAGCAGTACTTC. Translation gives CASSLPPGQGTSEQYF.

This rearrangement joins TRBV5-1 to TRBJ2-1; weak D call: TRBD1 (5 bases). V was trimmed by 1 base and J by 8 bases, leaving 13 bases between them. The CDR3 is made up of 14 amino acids. CDR1 is SGHRS and CDR2 is YFSETQ in the germline V gene. The DNA for the CDR3 is TGCGCCAGCAGCTTGATGTGGGGCGCATATGAGCAGTTCTTC. This codes for CASSLMWGAYEQFF.

V and J are TRBV7-6 and TRBJ2-5, with 7 bases matching TRBD2. CDR1 and CDR2 from the germline V gene are SGHVS and FNYEAQ. J was trimmed by 3 bases and V by 1 base; bases with no gene match: 5. The CDR3 runs to 15 residues. CDR3 residues: CASSLGGTTKETQYF. The CDR3 DNA is TGTGCCAGCAGCTTAGGCGGGACTACCAAAGAGACCCAGTACTTC.

This clone was observed a handful of times. V and J are TRBV6-1 and TRBJ1-4, with 9 positions matching TRBD1. With V trimmed by 1 base and J by 5 bases, 8 bases remained unmatched. The CDR3 extends over 17 amino acids. The germline gives CDR1 MNHNS, CDR2 SASEGT. Written as DNA, the CDR3 is TGTGCCAGCAGTGAAGGGACAGGGGCCCGCTTAAATGAAAAACTGTTTTTT. Translated: CASSEGTGARLNEKLFF.

This rearrangement joins TRBV7-2 to TRBJ2-1, with D maybe TRBD1 (6 bases). V dropped 5 bases and J dropped 7 bases, with 15 bases sitting between them. The length of the CDR3 is 14 residues. Germline lookup yields CDR1 SGHTA and CDR2 FQGNSA. Here the CDR3 DNA reads TGTGCCAGCAGCCCCGGCCAGGGGCGAAATGAGCAGTTCTTC. Amino acid sequence: CASSPGQGRNEQFF.

CDR3 coding DNA: TGTGCAAGTCGCCGCAACTCCGACAGTGGCACCTATAATTCACCCCTCCACTTT. Residues: CASRRNSDSGTYNSPLHF. The chain joins TRBV12-2 to TRBJ1-6; no check of the table's D call, TRBD1, against the DNA was made. TRBV12-2 is reported as a pseudogene. The CDR3 spans 18 residues.

This clone was observed a handful of times. The chain links TRBV10-3 to TRBJ1-3; D is unclear. The germline V gene has CDR1 ENHRY and CDR2 SYGVKD. The CDR3 contains 14 residues. The V gene lost 6 bases and the J gene lost 3 bases, with 12 bases spanning the gap. This CDR3 is CAISEEGYGNTIYF. DNA of the CDR3: TGTGCCATCAGCGAGGAGGGTTATGGAAACACCATATATTTT.

The chain carries TRBV9 and TRBJ1-2, with 7 bases lining up with TRBD1. Germline V gene data show CDR1 as SGDLS and CDR2 as YYNGEE. The junction had 15 bases not matched to a gene; V was cut back by 3 bases and J by 4 bases. The CDR3 has 17 residues. CDR3: CASSGRDRDEESYGYTF. The CDR3, as DNA: TGTGCCAGCAGCGGCCGGGACAGAGACGAAGAGTCCTATGGCTACACCTTC. The full variable domain, rest sourced from reference TRBV9 and TRBJ1-2, is DSGVTQTPKHLITATGQRVTLRCSPRSGDLSVYWYQQSLDQGLQFLIQYYNGEERAKGNILERFSAQQFPDLHSELNLSSLELGDSALYFCASSGRDRDEESYGYTFGSGTRLTVV.

This clone was detected only a few times. The chain employs TRBV28 and TRBJ2-3, with unresolved D. Germline loops: CDR1 MDHEN, CDR2 SYDVKM. The CDR3 extends over 16 amino acids. The V end was cut by 4 bases, the J end by 1 base, with 15 bases between. The CDR3 protein is CASSSFDSSGTDTQYF. In DNA, the CDR3 is TGTGCCAGCAGTTCCTTCGACTCCTCGGGCACAGATACGCAGTATTTT.